This TCR beta chain was captured in a study of T cells after posttransplantation cyclophosphamide. CDR1 is LNHDA, CDR2 SQIVND, per germline (reference sequence). V lost 4 bases, J lost 1 base, and 16 bases lay in between. The length of the CDR3 is 16 residues. Only in-frame clones appear in the TCRdb table, and some are missing; sequencing was by immunoSEQ multiplex PCR. In the table there are about 22,000 clones, roughly two thirds of which are singletons. The chain is built from TRBV19 and TRBJ1-1; D is perhaps TRBD1 (5 bases). The TCR comes from an older woman in good health, CMV-negative, and a related stem cell transplant donor. Sample: memory CD4+ T cells sorted from PBMCs. The CDR3 region has the DNA TGTGCCAGTAGTAAAAAGGGAGGGGAGAGGAACACTGAAGCTTTCTTT. The encoded protein is CASSKKGGERNTEAFF. The whole variable domain, filled in from reference TRBV19 and TRBJ1-1, reads DGGITQSPKYLFRKEGQNVTLSCEQNLNHDAMYWYRQDPGQGLRLIYYSQIVNDFQKGDIAEGYSVSREKKESFPLTVTSAQKNPTAFYLCASSKKGGERNTEAFFGQGTRLTVV.